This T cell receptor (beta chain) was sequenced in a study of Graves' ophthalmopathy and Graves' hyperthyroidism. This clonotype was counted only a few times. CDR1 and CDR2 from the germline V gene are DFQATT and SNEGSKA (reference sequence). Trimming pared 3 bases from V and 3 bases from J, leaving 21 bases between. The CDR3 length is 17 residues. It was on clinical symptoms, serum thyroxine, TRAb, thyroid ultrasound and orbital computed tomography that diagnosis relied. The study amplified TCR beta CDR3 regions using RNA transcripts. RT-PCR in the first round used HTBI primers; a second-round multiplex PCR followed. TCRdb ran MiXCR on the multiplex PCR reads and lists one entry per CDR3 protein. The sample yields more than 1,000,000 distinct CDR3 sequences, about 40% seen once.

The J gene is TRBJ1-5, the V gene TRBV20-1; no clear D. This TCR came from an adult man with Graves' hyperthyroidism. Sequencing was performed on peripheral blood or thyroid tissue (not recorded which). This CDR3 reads CSASSWTETWNNQPQHF. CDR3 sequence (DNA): TGCAGTGCTAGTTCTTGGACGGAAACTTGGAACAATCAGCCCCAGCATTTT.